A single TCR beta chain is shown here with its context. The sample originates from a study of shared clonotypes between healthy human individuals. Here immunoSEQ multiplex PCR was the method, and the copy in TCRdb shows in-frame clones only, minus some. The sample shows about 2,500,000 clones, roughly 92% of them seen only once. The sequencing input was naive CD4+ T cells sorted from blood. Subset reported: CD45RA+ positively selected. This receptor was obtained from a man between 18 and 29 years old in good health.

CDR3 loop: CASSMLGYGYTF. CDR3 DNA: TGTGCCAGTAGTATGCTGGGTTATGGCTACACCTTC. The chain uses TRBV19 and TRBJ1-2; D remains unclear. Germline V lookup: CDR1 LNHDA, CDR2 SQIVND (reference sequence). The CDR3 contains 12 residues. V dropped 3 bases and J dropped 5 bases, with 7 bases sitting between them.